These 6 T cell receptor beta chains originate from one sample sequenced in a study of shared clonotypes between healthy human individuals. Method: immunoSEQ multiplex PCR; TCRdb's copy keeps in-frame clones and lacks some. The sample carries roughly 2.1 million clones, around 93% recorded once. In the naive CD8 group, cells lacked CD45RO and were positively selected for CCR7, so terminally differentiated effector memory CD45RA+ cells were left out. The sample taken for sequencing was naive CD8+ T cells from PBMCs. The receptors were gathered from a man in his late teens or twenties in good health. Some clones in this sample may be carry-over from other donors' samples.

The chain employs TRBV19 and TRBJ1-1; no clear D gene. Germline values: CDR1 LNHDA, CDR2 SQIVND (reference sequence). This CDR3 comprises 12 residues. V was pared by 10 bases and J by 5 bases, with 14 bases between. CDR3 in amino acids: CATFGGGTEAFF. For the CDR3, the DNA is TGTGCCACCTTCGGCGGAGGAACTGAAGCTTTCTTT.

The chain uses TRBV29-1 and TRBJ2-7; possible D gene TRBD2, 6 bases. The V gene lost 2 bases and the J gene lost 2 bases, with 13 bases spanning the gap. There are 14 residues in the CDR3. CDR1 is SQVTM, CDR2 ANQGSEA, per germline. This CDR3 reads CSVERRGGTYEQYF. The CDR3 DNA sequence: TGCAGCGTTGAACGTCGGGGAGGAACCTACGAGCAGTACTTC.

The CDR3 nucleotides are TGTGCCAGCAGCCAGAGGGCAGCGGGAAGGAACACTGAAGCTTTCTTT. Protein: CASSQRAAGRNTEAFF. This chain connects TRBV14 to TRBJ1-1; unclear D gene. The CDR3 contains 16 residues. The germline V and J ends were trimmed by 3 bases and 1 base, with 15 bases remaining between them. CDR1 SGHDN and CDR2 FVKESK come from the germline V gene.

As to this clone: Other DNA sequences within the sample encode an identical CDR3. This rearrangement joins TRBV27 to TRBJ2-2; D unresolved. V lost 2 bases and J 3 bases, leaving 7 bases between the germline ends. From germline, CDR1 is MNHEY and CDR2 SMNVEV (reference sequence). The CDR3 sequence is 14 residues long. The DNA of the CDR3 is TGTGCCAGCAGTTTACTCCTGGACACCGGGGAGCTGTTTTTT. Translating gives CASSLLLDTGELFF.

The chain has TRBV29-1 and TRBJ2-1; 9 bases fit TRBD2. Germline V gene data show CDR1 as SQVTM and CDR2 as ANQGSEA. The CDR3 is 14 residues long. The ends lost 1 base at V and 8 bases at J; junction bases unmatched: 6. CDR3 in amino acids: CSVEVISGSDEQFF. CDR3 nucleotides: TGCAGCGTTGAAGTTATTAGCGGGAGCGATGAGCAGTTCTTC.

This chain connects TRBV5-1 to TRBJ1-5, with 9 nucleotides matching TRBD1. V gave up 10 bases and J gave up 7 bases; unmatched junction bases: 21. Germline CDR1 reads SGHRS; CDR2 reads YFSETQ. The CDR3 sequence is 17 residues long. In nucleotides, the CDR3 is TGCGCCCCCACCGGCGGGCGGGACAGGGTTTCGGGACAGCCCCAGCATTTT. Translated, it gives CAPTGGRDRVSGQPQHF.